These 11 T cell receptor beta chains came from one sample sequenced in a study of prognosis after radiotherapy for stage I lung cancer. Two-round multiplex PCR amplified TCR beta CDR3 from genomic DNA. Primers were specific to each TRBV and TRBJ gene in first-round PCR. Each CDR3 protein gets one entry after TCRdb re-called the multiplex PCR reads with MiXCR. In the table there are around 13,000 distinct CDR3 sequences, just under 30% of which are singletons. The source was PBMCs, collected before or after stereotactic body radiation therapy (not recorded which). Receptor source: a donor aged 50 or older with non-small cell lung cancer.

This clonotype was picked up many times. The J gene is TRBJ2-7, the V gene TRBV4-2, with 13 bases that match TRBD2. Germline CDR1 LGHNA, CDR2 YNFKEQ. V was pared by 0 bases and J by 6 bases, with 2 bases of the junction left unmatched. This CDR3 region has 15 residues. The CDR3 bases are TGTGCCAGCAGCCAAGATCGGACTAGCGGGAGCGAGCAGTACTTC. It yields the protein CASSQDRTSGSEQYF.

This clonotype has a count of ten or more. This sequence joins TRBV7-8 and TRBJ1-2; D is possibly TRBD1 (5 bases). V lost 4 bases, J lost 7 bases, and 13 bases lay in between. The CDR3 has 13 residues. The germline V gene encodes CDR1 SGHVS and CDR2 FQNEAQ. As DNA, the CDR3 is TGTGCCAGCAGCTCGGGGGGTTGGATTGGCTACACCTTC. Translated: CASSSGGWIGYTF.

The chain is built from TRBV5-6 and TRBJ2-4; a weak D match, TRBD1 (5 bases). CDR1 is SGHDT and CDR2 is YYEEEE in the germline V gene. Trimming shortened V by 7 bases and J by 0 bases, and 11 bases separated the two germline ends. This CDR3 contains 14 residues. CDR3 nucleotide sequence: TGTGCCAGCGGCCACAGGTTAGCCAAAAACATTCAGTACTTC. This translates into CASGHRLAKNIQYF. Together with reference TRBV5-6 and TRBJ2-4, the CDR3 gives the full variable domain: DAGVTQSPTHLIKTRGQQVTLRCSPKSGHDTVSWYQQALGQGPQFIFQYYEEEERQRGNFPDRFSGHQFPNYSSELNVNALLLGDSALYLCASGHRLAKNIQYFGAGTRLSVL.

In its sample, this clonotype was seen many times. The DNA for the CDR3 is TGTGCCAGCCTCCGGGGCGGTCCATCCTCTGGAAACACCATATATTTT. Encoded protein: CASLRGGPSSGNTIYF. The gene calls are TRBV19 and TRBJ1-3; possible D gene TRBD1, 5 bases. The CDR3 contains 16 residues. Trimming took off 9 bases at V and 0 bases at J, with 18 bases between the two ends. Looked up from germline, CDR1 is LNHDA and CDR2 is SQIVND (reference sequence).

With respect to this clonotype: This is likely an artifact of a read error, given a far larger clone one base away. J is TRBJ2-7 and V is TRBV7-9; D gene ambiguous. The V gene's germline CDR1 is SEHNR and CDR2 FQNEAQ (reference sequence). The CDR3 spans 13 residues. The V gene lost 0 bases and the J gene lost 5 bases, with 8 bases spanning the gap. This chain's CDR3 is CASSLAVNDEQYF. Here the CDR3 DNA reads TGTGCCAGCAGCTTAGCGGTGAATGACGAGCAGTACTTC.

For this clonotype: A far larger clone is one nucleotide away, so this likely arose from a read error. CDR3 in amino acids: CASSESRGRCSPLHF. CDR3 bases: TGTGCCAGCAGTGAGAGCAGGGGGCGCTGTTCACCCCTCCACTTT. This sequence joins TRBV6-5 and TRBJ1-6; 8 nucleotides agree with TRBD1. Per germline, CDR1 MNHEY and CDR2 SVGAGI. This CDR3 is 15 amino acids long. V was pared by 5 bases and J by 9 bases, with 9 bases of the junction left unmatched.

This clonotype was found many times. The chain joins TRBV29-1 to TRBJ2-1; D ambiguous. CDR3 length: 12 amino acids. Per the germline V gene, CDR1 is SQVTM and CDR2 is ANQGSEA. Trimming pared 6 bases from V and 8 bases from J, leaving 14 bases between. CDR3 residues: CSVRIQGHEQFF. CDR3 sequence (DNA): TGCAGCGTCCGGATACAAGGTCATGAGCAGTTCTTC.

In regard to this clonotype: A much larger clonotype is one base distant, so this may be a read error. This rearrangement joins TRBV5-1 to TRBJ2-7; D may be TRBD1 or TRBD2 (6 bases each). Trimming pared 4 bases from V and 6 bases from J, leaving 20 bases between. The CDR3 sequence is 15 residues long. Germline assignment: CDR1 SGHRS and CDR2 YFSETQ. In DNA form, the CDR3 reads TGCGCCAGCAGCAGGGGGGACGGGAGAACTCTCGAGCAGTACTTC. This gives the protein CASSRGDGRTLEQYF.

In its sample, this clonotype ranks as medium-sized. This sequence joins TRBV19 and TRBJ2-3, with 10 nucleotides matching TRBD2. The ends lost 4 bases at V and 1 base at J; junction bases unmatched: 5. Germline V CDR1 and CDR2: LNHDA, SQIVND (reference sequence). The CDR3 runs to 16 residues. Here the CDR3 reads CASSSPSGSGTDTQYF. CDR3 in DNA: TGTGCCAGTAGTAGCCCTAGCGGGAGTGGCACAGATACGCAGTATTTT.

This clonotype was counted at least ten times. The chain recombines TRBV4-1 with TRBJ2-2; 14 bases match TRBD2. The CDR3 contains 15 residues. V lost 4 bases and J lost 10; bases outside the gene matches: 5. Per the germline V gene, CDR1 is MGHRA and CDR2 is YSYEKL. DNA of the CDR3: TGCGCCAGCAGCCGACTAGCGGGAGGGCCGGAGGAGCTGTTTTTT. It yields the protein CASSRLAGGPEELFF.

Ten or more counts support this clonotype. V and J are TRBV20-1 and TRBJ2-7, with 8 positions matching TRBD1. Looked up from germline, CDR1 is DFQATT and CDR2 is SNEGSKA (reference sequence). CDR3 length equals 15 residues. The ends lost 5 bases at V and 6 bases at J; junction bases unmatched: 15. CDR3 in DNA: TGCAGTGCTGCCCAAGGGGCAGGACAGGGTGCCGAGCAGTACTTC. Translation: CSAAQGAGQGAEQYF.